Listed below are T cell receptor beta chains from one sample, sequenced in a study of blood T cell repertoires in COVID-19. The method was immunoSEQ multiplex PCR; TCRdb's version includes in-frame clones alone and lacks a portion of them. The table lists roughly 220,000 clones, over 75% of them singletons. Sequencing was performed on PBMCs or T cells enriched from blood (not recorded which). The receptors stem from a man aged 30-40 years with acute COVID-19. Both conserved end residues are part of each CDR3. A D gene is named only where the DNA matches it firmly. Some rows mark clone size as missing; the rest say once, few, many or name a class of expanded clone.

clone size	D gene	V gene	J gene	CDR3 DNA	CDR3 protein
.	.	TRBV5-5	TRBJ2-7	TGTGCCAGCAGAGAGGGGGTGGGTAGATTCGGGGTCTACGAGCAGTACTTC	CASREGVGRFGVYEQYF
.	.	TRBV27	TRBJ1-1	TGTGCCAGCAGTTCCCCTTACACTGAAGCTTTCTTT	CASSSPYTEAFF
.	TRBD1	TRBV29-1	TRBJ2-7	TGCAGCGTCCTGGGACAGTTTAACGAGCAGTACTTC	CSVLGQFNEQYF
.	.	TRBV9	TRBJ2-2	TGTGCCAGCAGCGTAGGAAGGTCAGGCACCGGGGAGCTGTTTTTT	CASSVGRSGTGELFF
.	.	TRBV9	TRBJ2-1	TGTGCCAGCAGCGTAGCTACTAGGGGGGGCCGATCCTACAATGAGCAGTTCTTC	CASSVATRGGRSYNEQFF
.	.	TRBV9	TRBJ1-1	TGTGCCAGCAGGGCTACCGACAGGCTGAACACTGAAGCTTTCTTT	CASRATDRLNTEAFF
few	.	TRBV29-1	TRBJ1-1	TGCAGCGTTGAAGGGGTGGGAGTTGAAGCTTTCTTT	CSVEGVGVEAFF
.	.	TRBV18	TRBJ2-2	TGTGCCAGCTCACCACCGCTGGGAGCGAGCACCGGGGAGCTGTTTTTT	CASSPPLGASTGELFF
.	TRBD2	TRBV9	TRBJ2-2	TGTGCCAGCAGCCCCGGACTAGCGGGGGGCTTCCATCCCAGCGGGGAGCTGTTTTTT	CASSPGLAGGFHPSGELFF
.	.	TRBV7-9	TRBJ2-7	TGTGCCAGCAGCTTAGAGGCGGGGGCGACTGAGTCCTACGAGCAGTACTTC	CASSLEAGATESYEQYF
.	TRBD1	TRBV27	TRBJ2-7	TGTGCCAGCAGTTTACTGACAGGGGGCGCGTTCTCCGAGCAGTACTTC	CASSLLTGGAFSEQYF
.	.	TRBV5-1	TRBJ2-1	TGCGCCAGCAGCCTAGCCAGCGGGTCGTGGAATGAGCAGTTCTTC	CASSLASGSWNEQFF
.	.	TRBV29-1	TRBJ1-1	TGCAGCGCCTCCCCCGGGGACACTGAAGCTTTCTTT	CSASPGDTEAFF
.	TRBD2	TRBV4-1	TRBJ2-7	TGCGCCAGCAGCCAAGAGAGAGCGGGGGTCTCCTACGAGCAGTACTTC	CASSQERAGVSYEQYF
.	.	TRBV6-5	TRBJ1-1	TGTGCCAGCAGTTCCCCGGGGGGGAGGGCTGAAGCTTTCTTT	CASSSPGGRAEAFF
.	.	TRBV5-1	TRBJ2-1	TGCGCCAGCACCTTTCTAAGCGGTAGCTCCTACAATGAGCAGTTCTTC	CASTFLSGSSYNEQFF
.	.	TRBV4-1	TRBJ1-1	TGCGCCAGCAGCCAAGTGCAGGGTGTGAACACTGAAGCTTTCTTT	CASSQVQGVNTEAFF
.	TRBD1	TRBV13	TRBJ1-2	TGTGCCAGCAGCTTTGGACAGGGGGCGAGGGGCTACACCTTC	CASSFGQGARGYTF
.	.	TRBV19	TRBJ1-3	TGTGCCAGTAGCACCACAGGGAGCTCTGGAAACACCATATATTTT	CASSTTGSSGNTIYF
.	.	TRBV7-3	TRBJ2-3	TGTGCCAGCAGCTTAATGGCGGGGGCATCAGATACGCAGTATTTT	CASSLMAGASDTQYF
.	TRBD1	TRBV3-1/TRBV3-2	TRBJ1-1	TGTGCCAGCAGGAATCGACAGGGGGCGCAGGTAGCTTTCTTT	CASRNRQGAQVAFF
once	TRBD2	TRBV6-5	TRBJ2-3	TGTGCCAGCAGAAGCGGGGGATTCACAGATACGCAGTATTTT	CASRSGGFTDTQYF
.	TRBD1	TRBV14	TRBJ2-4	TGTGCCAGCAGCCGCGCAGGGGGTGCTGCCAAAAACATTCAGTACTTC	CASSRAGGAAKNIQYF
few	TRBD1	TRBV27	TRBJ1-5	TGTGCCAGCAGAGACGGACAGGGGAGTGAGAATCAGCCCCAGCATTTT	CASRDGQGSENQPQHF
once	.	TRBV11-2	TRBJ2-3	TGTGCCAGCAGCCCTACGGAGACAGTCCGTTGGAATACGCAGTATTTT	CASSPTETVRWNTQYF
.	.	TRBV6-1	TRBJ2-1	TGTGCCAGCAGTGAAGGGGGCACTTACTCCTACAATGAGCAGTTCTTC	CASSEGGTYSYNEQFF
.	.	TRBV28	TRBJ1-1	TGTGCCAGCAAGGAGGGGAGGACTGAAGCTTTCTTT	CASKEGRTEAFF
.	TRBD1	TRBV3-1/TRBV3-2	TRBJ1-1	TGTGCCAGCAGCCACAAGGGACAGGAGCACTCGAACACTGAAGCTTTCTTT	CASSHKGQEHSNTEAFF
.	.	TRBV9	TRBJ1-6	TGTGCCAGCAGCTCCTCCGACCCGGGATATAATTCACCCCTCCACTTT	CASSSSDPGYNSPLHF
.	TRBD2	TRBV6-4	TRBJ2-3	TGTGCCAGCAGTGATGAACGGGGGGGCCGCACAGATACGCAGTATTTT	CASSDERGGRTDTQYF
.	.	TRBV9	TRBJ2-2	TGTGCCAGCAGCGTAGGACAGATGAACACCGGGGAGCTGTTTTTT	CASSVGQMNTGELFF
.	TRBD1	TRBV6-5	TRBJ1-2	TGTGCCAGCAGAAAAACAGGGGCAGCTAACTATGGCTACACCTTC	CASRKTGAANYGYTF
.	TRBD2	TRBV9	TRBJ2-5	TGTGCCAGTACTTCCGGGACTAGCGGTTTAGGGACCCAGTACTTC	CASTSGTSGLGTQYF